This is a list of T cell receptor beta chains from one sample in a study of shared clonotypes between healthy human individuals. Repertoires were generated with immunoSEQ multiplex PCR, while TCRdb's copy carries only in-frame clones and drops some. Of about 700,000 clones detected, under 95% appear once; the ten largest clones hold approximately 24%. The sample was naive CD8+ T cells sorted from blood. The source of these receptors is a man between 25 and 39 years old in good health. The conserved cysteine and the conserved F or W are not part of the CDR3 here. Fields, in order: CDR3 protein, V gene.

CDR3aa: SVEAVDRGVEQF; v_gene: TRBV29-1
CDR3aa: ASTGLNNEQF; v_gene: TRBV11-2
CDR3aa: ASSAESNEQF; v_gene: TRBV9
CDR3aa: ASSLVAGGEQETQY; v_gene: TRBV5-4
CDR3aa: ASRKANYGYT; v_gene: TRBV27
CDR3aa: ASSLATGTDTQY; v_gene: TRBV28
CDR3aa: ASSVKGQGGWLPTQY; v_gene: TRBV27
CDR3aa: SVEWGYNEQF; v_gene: TRBV29-1
CDR3aa: ASGSGRSYGYT; v_gene: TRBV9
CDR3aa: ASSQVVPSTDTQY; v_gene: TRBV4-1
CDR3aa: ASSQDRGRDGYT; v_gene: TRBV16